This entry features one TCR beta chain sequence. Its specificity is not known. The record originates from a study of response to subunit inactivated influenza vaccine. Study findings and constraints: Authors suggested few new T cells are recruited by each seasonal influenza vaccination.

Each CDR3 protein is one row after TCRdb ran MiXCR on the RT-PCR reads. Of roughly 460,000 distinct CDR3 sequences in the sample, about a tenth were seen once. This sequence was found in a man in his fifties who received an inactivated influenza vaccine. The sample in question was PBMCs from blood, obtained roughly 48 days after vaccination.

The DNA for the CDR3 is TGCAGTGCTAGAAGGACTAGCGGGAACACCGGGGAGCTGTTTTTT. Translated, it gives CSARRTSGNTGELFF. The gene calls are TRBV20-1 and TRBJ2-2; 10 bases map to TRBD2. Germline V gene lookup returns CDR1 DFQATT and CDR2 SNEGSKA (reference sequence). J gave up 1 base and V 2 bases, and 1 base lay outside the gene matches. The CDR3 sequence is 15 residues long.